These T cell receptor beta chains were read from a single sample in a study of graft-versus-host responses after intestinal transplantation. Measured with immunoSEQ multiplex PCR; TCRdb has only the in-frame clones, and not every one. Counted here are tens of thousands of clones, 83% occurring once; the ten biggest clones make up 3.5%. This sample comprised PBMCs, obtained around 1,000 days after transplant. Source of these receptors: a human patient who received an intestinal transplant, so some T cells may come from the graft donor. Each CDR3 is given with its conserved first and last residue. The order of the fields is clone size, J gene, D gene, V gene, CDR3 protein, CDR3 DNA. The D gene is left open where the match is weak. A row's size may be missing; if present it is once, few, many or a size class.

>NA|TRBJ1-5|NA|TRBV27
CASGLLPGGLSNQPQHF
TGTGCCAGCGGCCTTCTTCCTGGGGGGCTAAGCAATCAGCCCCAGCATTTT
>NA|TRBJ1-4|NA|TRBV7-8
CASSRRSNEKLFF
TGTGCCAGCAGCCGAAGATCGAATGAAAAACTGTTTTTT
>NA|TRBJ1-5|NA|TRBV2
CASTAKGRGLQPQHF
TGTGCCAGCACGGCGAAAGGGAGAGGGTTGCAGCCCCAGCATTTT
>few|TRBJ2-3|TRBD2|TRBV6-1
CASSGLAGSTDTQYF
TGTGCCAGCAGCGGACTAGCGGGGAGCACAGATACGCAGTATTTT
>NA|TRBJ2-1|TRBD2|TRBV27
CASSQTSGIYNEQFF
TGTGCCAGCAGTCAAACTAGCGGAATTTACAATGAGCAGTTCTTC
>NA|TRBJ1-1|TRBD1|TRBV9
CASSPGLGQPSMNTEAFF
TGTGCCAGCAGCCCCGGATTGGGACAGCCCTCCATGAACACTGAAGCTTTCTTT
>NA|TRBJ2-1|NA|TRBV19
CASSIGGDQFF
TGTGCCAGTAGTATCGGGGGTGATCAGTTCTTC
>NA|TRBJ1-1|NA|TRBV10-3
CAISGDTEAFF
TGTGCCATCAGTGGGGACACTGAAGCTTTCTTT
>few|TRBJ1-4|NA|TRBV27
CASSPRGFTNEKLFF
TGTGCCAGCAGCCCTCGGGGGTTCACTAATGAAAAACTGTTTTTT
>NA|TRBJ2-2|TRBD1|TRBV4-1
CASSPPGGRGLVGELFF
TGCGCCAGCAGCCCACCAGGGGGAAGGGGGCTGGTCGGGGAGCTGTTTTTT
>NA|TRBJ2-1|NA|TRBV7-2
CASSPLSAAYNEQFF
TGTGCCAGCAGCCCCCTCTCAGCGGCTTACAATGAGCAGTTCTTC
>NA|TRBJ1-2|NA|TRBV18
CASSPQTDGYGYTF
TGTGCCAGCTCACCCCAGACAGATGGGTATGGCTACACCTTC
>NA|TRBJ2-4|NA|TRBV4-2
CASSQFTAAPAAKNIQYF
TGTGCCAGCAGCCAATTCACTGCCGCCCCAGCAGCCAAAAACATTCAGTACTTC
>NA|TRBJ2-5|NA|TRBV18
CASSPNIQETQYF
TGTGCCAGCTCACCAAACATACAAGAGACCCAGTACTTC
>NA|TRBJ2-7|TRBD1|TRBV9
CASSPYGTGGYEQYF
TGTGCCAGCAGCCCGTATGGGACAGGGGGCTACGAGCAGTACTTC
>NA|TRBJ1-3|NA|TRBV30
CAWDLSGNTIYF
TGTGCCTGGGACCTCTCTGGAAACACCATATATTTT
>NA|TRBJ2-7|NA|TRBV7-8
CASRGDAPYEQYF
TGTGCCAGCAGGGGGGACGCTCCCTACGAGCAGTACTTC
>NA|TRBJ1-2|NA|TRBV6-5
CASSYSLGFEGYTF
TGTGCCAGCAGTTACTCATTAGGATTCGAGGGCTACACCTTC
>NA|TRBJ1-5|NA|TRBV30
CAWSLQGDQPQHF
TGTGCCTGGAGCTTACAGGGAGATCAGCCCCAGCATTTT
>NA|TRBJ1-1|NA|TRBV4-1
CASSQRENTEAFF
TGCGCCAGCAGCCAGCGGGAGAACACTGAAGCTTTCTTT
>once|TRBJ2-3|NA|TRBV5-1
CASRRLSGSTDTQYF
TGCGCCAGCAGGAGGTTGTCAGGAAGCACAGATACGCAGTATTTT
>NA|TRBJ1-2|TRBD1|TRBV5-4
CASSPGQGFRGYTF
TGTGCCAGCAGCCCGGGACAGGGCTTTCGGGGCTACACCTTC
>NA|TRBJ2-5|NA|TRBV6-6
CAGPSQTLQETQYF
TGTGCCGGCCCGTCTCAGACACTTCAAGAGACCCAGTACTTC
>NA|TRBJ2-1|NA|TRBV7-9
CASSLSAAYNEQFF
TGTGCCAGCAGCTTATCCGCAGCGTACAATGAGCAGTTCTTC
>NA|TRBJ2-7|TRBD2|TRBV28
CASSFTGGPGEQYF
TGTGCCAGCAGTTTTACGGGAGGGCCTGGTGAGCAGTACTTC
>NA|TRBJ2-5|NA|TRBV28
CASSPRTEIGETQYF
TGTGCCAGCAGCCCTAGGACAGAAATTGGGGAGACCCAGTACTTC
>NA|TRBJ2-7|NA|TRBV5-1
CASSLLARAYEQYF
TGCGCCAGCAGCTTGTTAGCCAGGGCCTACGAGCAGTACTTC
>NA|TRBJ2-1|TRBD2|TRBV6-1
CASSAQVAGGEQFF
TGTGCCAGCAGTGCGCAGGTCGCGGGGGGAGAGCAGTTCTTC